Each of the 24 T cell receptor beta chains below was sequenced from the same sample in a study of blood T cell repertoires in COVID-19. Clones were sequenced by immunoSEQ multiplex PCR, and TCRdb holds only the in-frame ones, with some missing. This sample yields fewer than 350,000 clones, of which about 90% are seen a single time; 0.85% to 1.3% belongs to the top ten. The sequenced sample was PBMCs or T cells enriched from blood (not recorded which). The receptors stem from a woman aged 25 to 39 who had been exposed to COVID-19.

The chain has TRBV7-9 and TRBJ1-4; 8 nucleotides match TRBD1. CDR3 size: 16 residues. Unmatched junction bases numbered 15, after V lost 7 bases and J lost 8 bases. CDR1 SEHNR and CDR2 FQNEAQ come from the germline V gene (reference sequence). CDR3 nucleotide sequence: TGTGCCAGCACAATTATCGGGACAGGCAGACAGGAAAAACTGTTTTTT. It translates to CASTIIGTGRQEKLFF.

This clone was detected only once. V is TRBV28 and J is TRBJ1-2; D possibly corresponds to TRBD1 (5 bases). This CDR3 spans 11 amino acids. Deletions cut 11 bases from V and 8 bases from J, with 15 bases between. The germline CDR1 and CDR2 sequences are MDHEN and SYDVKM. CDR3 nucleotide sequence: TGTGCCGGCGGGACGTTTGGGGGCTACACCTTC. Residues: CAGGTFGGYTF.

The CDR3 coding sequence is TGTGCCAGCAGCCTCCCCGATGAGCAGTTCTTC. This codes for CASSLPDEQFF. The chain joins TRBV11-2 to TRBJ2-1; D ambiguous. The V end lost 5 bases, the J end lost 8 bases, and 7 bases lay between the germline ends. This CDR3 has 11 residues. Per the germline V gene, CDR1 is SGHAT and CDR2 is FQNNGV. The full variable domain, completed using reference TRBV11-2 and TRBJ2-1, is EAGVAQSPRYKIIEKRQSVAFWCNPISGHATLYWYQQILGQGPKLLIQFQNNGVVDDSQLPKDRFSAERLKGVDSTLKIQPAKLEDSAVYLCASSLPDEQFFGPGTRLTVL.

This clone has only a few counts. The chain joins TRBV19 to TRBJ1-4; no clear D gene. Germline V gene lookup returns CDR1 LNHDA and CDR2 SQIVND (reference sequence). V shed 3 bases and J shed 8 bases, with 16 bases lying between them. The CDR3 covers 15 residues. The CDR3 reads CASSIGGWEGEKLFF. The CDR3 DNA reads TGTGCCAGTAGTATCGGAGGATGGGAAGGCGAAAAACTGTTTTTT.

The chain recombines TRBV4-1 with TRBJ2-1, with 7 bases aligning to TRBD1. V gave up 0 bases and J gave up 13 bases; unmatched junction bases: 21. Germline V gives CDR1 MGHRA, CDR2 YSYEKL. This CDR3 is built from 18 residues. CDR3 DNA sequence: TGCGCCAGCAGCCAAGATCACCTTAGGACAGGCGTACAAGGGGCTCAGTTCTTC. It yields the protein CASSQDHLRTGVQGAQFF.

The chain uses TRBV4-2 and TRBJ1-1; D is unresolved. CDR3 length: 15 residues. Between the trimmed V and J ends, which lost 0 bases and 6 bases, there was a span of 14 bases. Germline lookup yields CDR1 LGHNA and CDR2 YNFKEQ. CDR3 in amino acids: CASSQEQSRGSEAFF. The CDR3, as DNA: TGTGCCAGCAGCCAAGAGCAGTCGAGAGGGTCTGAAGCTTTCTTT.

This clone was found a few times. The gene calls are TRBV30 and TRBJ1-2; D gene uncertain. The CDR3 is made up of 12 amino acids. CDR1 GTSNPN and CDR2 SVGIG come from the germline V gene (reference sequence). With 2 bases removed from V and 4 bases from J, the gap between germline ends came to 8 bases. CDR3 region: CAWSTTVYGYTF. In DNA, the CDR3 is TGTGCCTGGAGTACAACAGTCTATGGCTACACCTTC. The entire variable domain, with the rest obtained from reference TRBV30 and TRBJ1-2, is as follows: SQTIHQWPATLVQPVGSPLSLECTVEGTSNPNLYWYRQAAGRGLQLLFYSVGIGQISSEVPQNLSASRPQDRQFILSSKKLLLSDSGFYLCAWSTTVYGYTFGSGTRLTVV.

The chain couples TRBV19 to TRBJ1-5, with unresolved D. This CDR3 spans 13 amino acids. The germline CDR1 and CDR2 sequences are LNHDA and SQIVND (reference sequence). V was shortened by 3 bases and J by 3 bases, with 6 bases between the two germline ends. CDR3 nucleotide sequence: TGTGCCAGTAGTATTAGCTTCAATCAGCCCCAGCATTTT. Its translation is CASSISFNQPQHF.

The V gene is TRBV29-1, the J gene TRBJ1-4; 11 positions agree with TRBD1. Germline CDR1 reads SQVTM; CDR2 reads ANQGSEA. The CDR3 consists of 16 residues. The V segment lost 5 bases and the J segment 2 bases; nucleotides outside the gene matches: 7. DNA for the CDR3: TGCAGCGTTCGGACAGGGGGCATTAGGACTAATGAAAAACTGTTTTTT. Translation gives CSVRTGGIRTNEKLFF.

The gene calls are TRBV15 and TRBJ2-7; TRBD1 matches 8 bases. V gave up 3 bases and J gave up 2 bases; unmatched junction bases: 9. The V gene's germline CDR1 is LNHNV and CDR2 YYDKDF (reference sequence). The CDR3 extends over 16 amino acids. DNA for the CDR3: TGTGCCACCAGCAGGGATGGACAGGGTAGGACCTACGAGCAGTACTTC. It is translated as CATSRDGQGRTYEQYF.

This clone was seen a handful of times. The rearrangement joins TRBV28 to TRBJ1-6, with 9 bases aligning to TRBD1. The CDR3 is 14 residues long. The germline gives CDR1 MDHEN, CDR2 SYDVKM. V was clipped by 8 bases and J by 6 bases; unmatched bases: 5. The DNA for the CDR3 is TGTGCCAGCCGACAGGGGGGGAGTAATTCACCCCTCCACTTT. This translates into CASRQGGSNSPLHF.

The chain employs TRBV28 and TRBJ1-2; perhaps TRBD1 as D (6 bases). The CDR3 runs to 15 residues. Germline lookup yields CDR1 MDHEN and CDR2 SYDVKM. Trimming removed 7 bases at V and 4 bases at J, with 19 bases between. Written as DNA, the CDR3 is TGTGCCAGCACCTTAAGGAACAGGGTGTCCTATGGCTACACCTTC. As protein: CASTLRNRVSYGYTF.

This clone showed up just once. The CDR3 DNA sequence: TGTGCCAGTAGTATAGGATACCCCGCGGGAAGGGATACGCAGTATTTT. Encoded protein: CASSIGYPAGRDTQYF. V is TRBV19 and J is TRBJ2-3; perhaps TRBD2 as D (6 bases). Trimming removed 1 base at V and 6 bases at J, with 17 bases between. Germline CDR1 LNHDA, CDR2 SQIVND (reference sequence). The CDR3 is 16 residues long.

V is TRBV28 and J is TRBJ1-2; 8 nucleotides agree with TRBD1. With 5 bases clipped from V and 3 bases from J, the junction kept 2 bases outside the gene matches. Germline V gene data show CDR1 as MDHEN and CDR2 as SYDVKM. This CDR3 region has 13 residues. CDR3 region: CASSEGQDYGYTF. DNA for the CDR3: TGTGCCAGCAGTGAGGGACAGGACTATGGCTACACCTTC.

The chain is built from TRBV14 and TRBJ2-3; 9 bases line up with TRBD2. This CDR3 contains 14 residues. The germline CDR1 and CDR2 sequences are SGHDN and FVKESK. The ends lost 6 bases at V and 9 bases at J; junction bases unmatched: 10. CDR3 bases: TGTGCCAGCAGTTTATCCGGGACTAGCAAGACGCAGTATTTT. Its translation is CASSLSGTSKTQYF.

The chain is built from TRBV5-4 and TRBJ2-2; TRBD2 is a possible D gene (5 bases). V lost 0 bases, J lost 1 base, and 16 bases lay in between. The CDR3 is 18 amino acids. Germline V gives CDR1 SGHNT, CDR2 YYREEE (reference sequence). In DNA form, the CDR3 reads TGTGCCAGCAGCTTGGGGGCTCGTAGGAGCGGGAACACCGGGGAGCTGTTTTTT. This gives the protein CASSLGARRSGNTGELFF.

The gene calls are TRBV3-1 (or the pseudogene TRBV3-2) and TRBJ2-1, with D possibly TRBD2 on 5 matching bases. This CDR3 region has 13 residues. V gave up 4 bases and J gave up 7 bases, with 11 bases separating them. Germline-derived CDR1 and CDR2 are LGHDT and YNNKEL (reference sequence). CDR3 DNA: TGTGCCAGCAGCCCCTCGTGGGAGAATGAGCAGTTCTTC. It encodes CASSPSWENEQFF.

This sequence joins TRBV28 and TRBJ2-4; maybe TRBD2 (5 bases). Trimming shortened V by 3 bases and J by 0 bases, and 12 bases separated the two germline ends. The CDR3 has 16 residues. Germline V lookup: CDR1 MDHEN, CDR2 SYDVKM. CDR3 residues: CASSFGGFLAKNIQYF. The CDR3 bases are TGTGCCAGCAGTTTTGGCGGGTTCCTAGCCAAAAACATTCAGTACTTC.

The V and J genes are TRBV28 and TRBJ2-1; TRBD2 agrees at 9 bases. The CDR3 covers 14 residues. Germline V gene lookup returns CDR1 MDHEN and CDR2 SYDVKM. Losses at the gene ends were 8 bases for V and 3 bases for J; bases not matched to a gene: 5. The DNA of the CDR3 is TGTGCCAGCGGAAGACTAGCGGTCTACAATGAGCAGTTCTTC. It encodes CASGRLAVYNEQFF.

The chain links TRBV28 to TRBJ1-4, with a tentative D call TRBD1 (6 bases). Trimming removed 6 bases at V and 0 bases at J, with 17 bases between. This CDR3 contains 17 residues. CDR1 and CDR2 from the germline V gene are MDHEN and SYDVKM. The DNA of the CDR3 is TGTGCCAGCAGCGGAACTACAGGGAGTGCAACTAATGAAAAACTGTTTTTT. As protein: CASSGTTGSATNEKLFF.

The chain combines TRBV7-6 with TRBJ2-7, with 8 positions matching TRBD1. The length of the CDR3 is 16 residues. V was pared by 5 bases and J by 5 bases, with 14 bases of the junction left unmatched. The germline V gene encodes CDR1 SGHVS and CDR2 FNYEAQ. The CDR3 nucleotides are TGTGCCAGCAGCCATGGAGGTGGACAGGGAAGGAACGAGCAGTACTTC. Translation: CASSHGGGQGRNEQYF. The full variable domain, in which reference TRBV7-6 and TRBJ2-7 provide the parts outside the CDR3, is GAGVSQSPRYKVTKRGQDVALRCDPISGHVSLYWYRQALGQGPEFLTYFNYEAQQDKSGLPNDRFSAERPEGSISTLTIQRTEQRDSAMYRCASSHGGGQGRNEQYFGPGTRLTVT.

The V and J genes are TRBV9 and TRBJ2-3; D remains unclear. Germline assignment: CDR1 SGDLS and CDR2 YYNGEE. The CDR3 spans 14 residues. The V gene lost 0 bases and the J gene lost 0 bases, with 5 bases spanning the gap. The DNA of the CDR3 is TGTGCCAGCAGCGTAGATGGCAGCACAGATACGCAGTATTTT. It yields the protein CASSVDGSTDTQYF.

The chain couples TRBV9 to TRBJ1-5, with D tentatively TRBD1 (5 bases). The CDR3 loop spans 14 amino acids. Per germline, CDR1 SGDLS and CDR2 YYNGEE. V lost 4 bases and J 0 bases, leaving 8 bases between the germline ends. DNA for the CDR3: TGTGCCAGCAGCCGGGGGAATAGCAATCAGCCCCAGCATTTT. Residues: CASSRGNSNQPQHF.

As DNA, the CDR3 is TGTGCCAGCAGCTTAGCAGCCCGGGGGGATTCACCCCTCCACTTT. Its protein product is CASSLAARGDSPLHF. The rearrangement uses TRBV7-6 and TRBJ1-6; weak D call: TRBD1 (5 bases). The CDR3 runs 15 residues. V gave up 0 bases and J gave up 8 bases, with 11 bases separating them. CDR1 and CDR2 from the germline V gene are SGHVS and FNYEAQ.